This TCR beta chain was obtained from a study of beta chain features in type 1 diabetes. The wider study: The samples had around 98 million sorted cells examined in all.

This CDR3 comprises 14 residues. From germline, CDR1 is SNHLY and CDR2 FYNNEI. V was cut by 5 bases and J by 5 bases, with 14 bases left in between. Every isolated RNA sample was fully reverse transcribed, so sequencing captured expressed TCRB transcripts. Assay used: immunoSEQ multiplex PCR; TCRdb lists only in-frame clones, some missing. The sample lists some 350,000 clones, roughly 12% occurring once. Concerning this clone: Its target is not known.

Findings and caveats of the study: A moderate, significant TCRB CDR3 shortening appeared in type 1 diabetes across four CD4+ subsets.

Sequenced material: naive CD4+ T cells from blood. The rearrangement links TRBV2 to TRBJ2-3; the D gene is possibly TRBD2 (6 bases). The sequence was collected from a young woman with type 1 diabetes. The CDR3 loop reads CASSISGRGDTQYF. DNA for the CDR3: TGTGCCAGCAGTATTAGCGGAAGAGGAGATACGCAGTATTTT.